This TCR beta chain is from a study of T cell responses to AZD1222 COVID-19 vaccine. The study's findings and limits: Donors skewed white British and female; clonal diversity was possibly underestimated.

Germline lookup yields CDR1 SEHNR and CDR2 FQNEAQ (reference sequence). The CDR3 has 15 amino acids. The junction had 8 bases not matched to a gene; V was cut back by 5 bases and J by 3 bases. This clone is a singleton in its sample. The antigen is unknown. Some clones are missing from TCRdb's copy, which holds only in-frame ones; the method was immunoSEQ multiplex PCR. The sample consists of about 140,000 clones, about nine tenths of them appearing once. The source of this sequence is an adult in good health. Source: peripheral blood, taken on day 0 of AZD1222 vaccination. The chain uses TRBV7-9 and TRBJ2-7; 9 bases align to TRBD1. The CDR3 reads CASSRTWDRDYEQYF. The CDR3 nucleotides read TGTGCCAGCAGCCGGACCTGGGACAGGGACTACGAGCAGTACTTC.